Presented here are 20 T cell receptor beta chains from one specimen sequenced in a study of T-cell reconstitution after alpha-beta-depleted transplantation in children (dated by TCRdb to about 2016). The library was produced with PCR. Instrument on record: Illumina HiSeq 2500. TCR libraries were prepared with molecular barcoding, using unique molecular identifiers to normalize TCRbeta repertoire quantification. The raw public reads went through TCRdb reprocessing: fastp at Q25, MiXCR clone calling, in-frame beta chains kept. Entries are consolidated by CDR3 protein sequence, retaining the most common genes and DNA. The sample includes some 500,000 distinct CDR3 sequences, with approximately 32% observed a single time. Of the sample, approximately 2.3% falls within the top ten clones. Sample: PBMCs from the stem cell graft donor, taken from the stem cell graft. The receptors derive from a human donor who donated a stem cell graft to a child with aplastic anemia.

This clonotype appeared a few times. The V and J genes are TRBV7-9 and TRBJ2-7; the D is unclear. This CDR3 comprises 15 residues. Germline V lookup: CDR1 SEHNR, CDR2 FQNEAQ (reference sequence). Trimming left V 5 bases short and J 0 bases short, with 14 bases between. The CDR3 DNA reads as TGTGCCAGCAGCCTAGACGACGGATTCTCCTACGAGCAGTACGTC. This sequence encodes CASSLDDGFSYEQYV.

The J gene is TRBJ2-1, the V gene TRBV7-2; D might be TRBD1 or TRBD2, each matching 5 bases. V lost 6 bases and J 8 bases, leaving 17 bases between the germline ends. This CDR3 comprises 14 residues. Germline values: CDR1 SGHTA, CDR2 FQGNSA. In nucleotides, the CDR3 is TGTGCCAGCAGTTCCGACTGGGTGGGGGATGAGCAGTTCTTC. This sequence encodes CASSSDWVGDEQFF.

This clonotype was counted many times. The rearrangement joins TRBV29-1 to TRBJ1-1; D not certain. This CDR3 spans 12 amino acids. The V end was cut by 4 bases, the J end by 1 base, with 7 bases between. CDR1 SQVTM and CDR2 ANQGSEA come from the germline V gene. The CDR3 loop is CSVATTNTEAFF. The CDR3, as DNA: TGCAGCGTTGCCACAACGAACACTGAAGCTTTCTTT.

The CDR3 coding sequence is TGTGCCAGCAGCTTAGCGCTGGGTATGAACACTGAAGCTTTCTTT. As protein: CASSLALGMNTEAFF. J is TRBJ1-1 and V is TRBV7-2; D is ambiguous. Per the germline V gene, CDR1 is SGHTA and CDR2 is FQGNSA. The germline V and J ends were trimmed by 0 bases and 0 bases, with 8 bases remaining between them. This CDR3 comprises 15 residues.

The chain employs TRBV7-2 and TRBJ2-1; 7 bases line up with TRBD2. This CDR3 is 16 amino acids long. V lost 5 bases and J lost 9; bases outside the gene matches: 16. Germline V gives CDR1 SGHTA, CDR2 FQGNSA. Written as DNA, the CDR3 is TGTGCCAGCAGCCCATCCGGACTAGGGCCCAAGAGTGAGCAGTTCTTC. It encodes CASSPSGLGPKSEQFF.

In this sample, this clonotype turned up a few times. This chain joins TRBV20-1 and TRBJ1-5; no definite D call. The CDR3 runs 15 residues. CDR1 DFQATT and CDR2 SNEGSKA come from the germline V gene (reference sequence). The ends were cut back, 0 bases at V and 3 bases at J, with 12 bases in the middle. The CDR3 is CSARDQGLSNQPQHF. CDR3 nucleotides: TGCAGTGCTAGAGATCAAGGGCTTTCCAATCAGCCCCAGCATTTT.

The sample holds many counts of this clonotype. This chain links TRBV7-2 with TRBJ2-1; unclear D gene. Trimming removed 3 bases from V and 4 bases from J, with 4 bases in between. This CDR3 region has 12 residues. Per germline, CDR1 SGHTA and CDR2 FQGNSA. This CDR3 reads CASSLGYNEQFF. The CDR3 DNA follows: TGTGCCAGCAGCTTGGGTTACAATGAGCAGTTCTTC.

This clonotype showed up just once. The CDR3 loop reads CASSQEGSGVGRTQYF. The DNA for the CDR3 is TGCGCCAGCAGCCAAGAGGGTAGCGGTGTGGGGAGGACCCAGTACTTC. This chain uses TRBV4-1 with TRBJ2-5, with a tentative D call TRBD2 (6 bases). There are 16 residues in the CDR3. V lost 0 bases, J lost 7 bases, and 18 bases lay in between. The germline gives CDR1 MGHRA, CDR2 YSYEKL.

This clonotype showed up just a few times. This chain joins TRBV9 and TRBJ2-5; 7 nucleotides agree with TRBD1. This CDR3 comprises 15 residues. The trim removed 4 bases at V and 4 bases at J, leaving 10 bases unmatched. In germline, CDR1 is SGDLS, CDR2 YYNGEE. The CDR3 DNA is TGTGCCAGCAGCCCGAGGGGACAGATCGGAGAGACCCAGTACTTC. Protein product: CASSPRGQIGETQYF. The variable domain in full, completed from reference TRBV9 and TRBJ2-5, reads DSGVTQTPKHLITATGQRVTLRCSPRSGDLSVYWYQQSLDQGLQFLIQYYNGEERAKGNILERFSAQQFPDLHSELNLSSLELGDSALYFCASSPRGQIGETQYFGPGTRLLVL.

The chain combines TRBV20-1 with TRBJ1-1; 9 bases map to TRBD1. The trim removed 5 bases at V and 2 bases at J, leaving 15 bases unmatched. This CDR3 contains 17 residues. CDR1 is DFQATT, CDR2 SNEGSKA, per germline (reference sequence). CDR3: CSARPPSGQGVNTEAFF. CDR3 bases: TGCAGTGCTCGGCCGCCTTCGGGACAGGGAGTAAACACTGAAGCTTTCTTT.

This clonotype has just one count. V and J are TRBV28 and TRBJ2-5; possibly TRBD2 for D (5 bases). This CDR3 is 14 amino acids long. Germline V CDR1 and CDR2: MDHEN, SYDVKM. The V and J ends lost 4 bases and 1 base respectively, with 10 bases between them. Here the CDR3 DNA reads TGTGCCAGCAGTTCCTGGACTCGCCAAGAGACCCAGTACTTC. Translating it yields CASSSWTRQETQYF.

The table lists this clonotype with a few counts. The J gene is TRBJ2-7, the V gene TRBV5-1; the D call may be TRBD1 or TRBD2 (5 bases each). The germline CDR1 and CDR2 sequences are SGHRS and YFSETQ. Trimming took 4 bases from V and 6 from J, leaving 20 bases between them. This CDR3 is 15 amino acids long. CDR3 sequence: CASSRGGGRAGEQYF. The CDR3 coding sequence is TGCGCCAGCAGCCGGGGCGGCGGACGCGCGGGCGAGCAGTACTTC.

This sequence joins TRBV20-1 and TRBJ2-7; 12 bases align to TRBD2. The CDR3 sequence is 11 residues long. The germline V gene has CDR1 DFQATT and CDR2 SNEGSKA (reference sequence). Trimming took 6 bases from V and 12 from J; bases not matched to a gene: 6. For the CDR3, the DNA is TGCAGTGCCGGGACTAGCGGGTGCAGGTACTTC. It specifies CSAGTSGCRYF.

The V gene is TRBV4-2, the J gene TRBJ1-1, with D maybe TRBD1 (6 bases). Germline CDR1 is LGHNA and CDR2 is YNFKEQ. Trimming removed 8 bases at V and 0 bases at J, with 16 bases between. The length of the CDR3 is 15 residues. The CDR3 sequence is CASGTPGDMNTEAFF. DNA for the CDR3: TGTGCCAGCGGGACTCCGGGGGACATGAACACTGAAGCTTTCTTT.

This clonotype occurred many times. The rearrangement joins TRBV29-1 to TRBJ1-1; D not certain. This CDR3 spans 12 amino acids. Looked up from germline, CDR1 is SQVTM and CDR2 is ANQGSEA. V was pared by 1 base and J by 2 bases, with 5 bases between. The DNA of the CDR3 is TGCAGCGTTGAAGGGCTAAACACTGAAGCTTTCTTT. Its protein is CSVEGLNTEAFF.

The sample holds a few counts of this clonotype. This chain's CDR3 is CSVGNRDSEAFF. CDR3 coding DNA: TGCAGCGTGGGTAACAGGGATTCGGAAGCTTTCTTT. The V gene is TRBV29-1, the J gene TRBJ1-1; D is possibly TRBD1 (6 bases). Trimming took off 6 bases at V and 8 bases at J, with 16 bases between the two ends. The CDR3 contains 12 residues. CDR1 is SQVTM and CDR2 is ANQGSEA in the germline V gene.

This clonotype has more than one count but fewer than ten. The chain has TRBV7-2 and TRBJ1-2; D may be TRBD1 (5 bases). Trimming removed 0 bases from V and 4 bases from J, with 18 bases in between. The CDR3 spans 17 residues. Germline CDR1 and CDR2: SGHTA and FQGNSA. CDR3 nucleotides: TGTGCCAGCAGCTTAGCGACCTCCGGGACCGGGTCCTATGGCTACACCTTC. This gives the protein CASSLATSGTGSYGYTF.

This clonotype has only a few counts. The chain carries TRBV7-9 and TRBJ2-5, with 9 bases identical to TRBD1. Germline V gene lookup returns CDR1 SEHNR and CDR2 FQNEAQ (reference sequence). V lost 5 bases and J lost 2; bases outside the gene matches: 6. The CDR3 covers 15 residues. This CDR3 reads CASSDRDRVQETQYF. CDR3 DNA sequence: TGTGCCAGCAGCGACCGGGACAGGGTTCAAGAGACCCAGTACTTC.

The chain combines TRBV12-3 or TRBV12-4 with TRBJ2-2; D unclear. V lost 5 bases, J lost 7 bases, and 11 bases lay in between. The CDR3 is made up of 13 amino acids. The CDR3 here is CASSPQWVGELFF. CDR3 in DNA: TGTGCCAGCAGTCCTCAGTGGGTCGGGGAGCTGTTTTTT.

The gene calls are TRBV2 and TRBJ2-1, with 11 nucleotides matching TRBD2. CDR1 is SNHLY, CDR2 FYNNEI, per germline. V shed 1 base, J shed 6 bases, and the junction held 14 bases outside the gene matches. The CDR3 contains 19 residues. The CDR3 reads CASSEEIAGGLRRVNEQFF. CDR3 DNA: TGTGCCAGCAGTGAAGAAATAGCGGGAGGGCTGAGACGGGTCAATGAGCAGTTCTTC.